What follows is one T cell receptor (beta chain) and its context. Its binding antigen is unknown. No per-base quality is available; no much larger clone lies one base away. Patients chosen for sequencing had shown expansion of CD8+CD57+ cells by flow cytometry. Every patient had severe acquired aplastic anemia, diagnosed using the International Study of Aplastic Anemia and Agranulocytosis and Camitta criteria. At the time blood was sampled, none of the patients had received any therapy. In the study, sorted CD4+ and CD8+ blood T cells from patients with severe aplastic anemia and from healthy subjects underwent deep sequencing of TCR repertoires. In the USA, patient enrollment took place under clinicaltrials.gov protocols 00001620, 01623167, 00001397, 00071045, 00081523 and 00961064. Ficoll-Paque density gradient centrifugation was used to isolate peripheral blood mononuclear cells. Before DNA extraction, CD4+ and CD8+ T cells were sorted by FACS or by magnetic beads.

The data are from a study of CD8+CD57+ T cells in acquired aplastic anemia (dated by TCRdb to the late 2010s). General notes on the study: On average, sorted CD4+ and CD8+ cells yielded around 3.4 ug of extracted DNA, with a range of about 0.19 to 30 ug. A CD8+CD57+ expansion meant a frequency higher than the mean frequency seen in healthy subjects.

Counted from cysteine to phenylalanine, this CDR3 has 16 amino acids. The kept DNA is CDR3 alone, 48 bases in frame from the first base. Relative to germline, V is missing 2 bases and J is missing 3 bases, with 7 bases of the junction outside any gene match. CDR1 and CDR2, per the germline V gene (reference sequence), are GTSNPN and SVGIG. General findings and caveats noted by the study authors: Around 30 CD8+ CDR3 sequences were found in both patients and controls but appeared to be highly expressed in patients and within the immunodominant clones of the patients. Patients and healthy controls showed no significant difference in CD8+ Simpson's diversity (P=0.060).

Profiling of TCR beta VDJ combinations and CDR3 sequences used genomic DNA as the template. An Illumina HiSeq 2000 was used for TCR repertoire sequencing. Turning to the authors' computational methods: TRBV/TRBJ rearrangement plots, CDR3 size and DJ length profiles, and Simpson's diversity index were used to assess repertoires. The immunodominant clone was defined as the most abundant DNA sequence in deep sequencing data. CDR3 amino acid sequences were screened for sharing across subjects and were compared with published repertoires and the VDJdb database. TCRdb reanalyzed the raw reads on its own, using fastp at Q25 for trimming and MiXCR for clone calling, and kept in-frame beta chains. Merged by CDR3 protein, the rows form single entries marked with the most common genes and DNA. These V and J calls rely on TCRdb rather than the paper's analysis. The sample has some 160,000 distinct CDR3 sequences on record, 40% to 55% of them singletons. 3.2% of the sample belongs to the ten largest clones.

Material for sequencing was sorted CD4+, CD8+, or CD8+CD57+ T cells (not recorded which) from PBMCs. The source is a human donor with aplastic anemia. The chain is encoded by TRBV30 joined to TRBJ1-2; TRBD1 matches 12 bases in the middle. The CDR3 has the sequence CAWSSPGTGGDYGYTF. The bases are TGTGCCTGGAGTTCCCCCGGGACAGGGGGCGACTATGGCTACACCTTC.